This section outlines one T cell receptor (beta chain) sequence together with its context. Its antigen remains unidentified. Libraries were prepared by immunoSEQ multiplex PCR; TCRdb keeps only in-frame clonotypes and omits some of them. The table records about 400,000 clones, around four fifths of them present only once. The treatment denotes: approximately 18 received Ad26.COV2.S at low or high dose, single or two shots; several received placebo; per-sample allocation not given. Material that was analyzed had been drawn on day 63 after the first vaccine or placebo injection. Donation came from an adult in Boston who was aged 18-55 years. This sample was taken from a study of Ad26.COV2.S vaccination and SARS-CoV-2 variants. Across the study: Intramuscular Ad26.COV2.S doses were given once or twice, 56 days apart.

Findings and limits, study-wide: Comparable non-spike TCR breadth was observed in vaccine and placebo recipients.

Germline CDR1 reads LGHDT; CDR2 reads YNNKEL (reference sequence). This CDR3 comprises 12 residues. Trimming cost V 3 bases and J 8 bases, with 10 bases left between them. This sample comprised peripheral blood, obtained in a trial of Ad26.COV2.S vaccine versus placebo. The rearrangement joins TRBV3-1 (or the pseudogene TRBV3-2) to TRBJ1-2, with D hard to call. The TCR originated in a person between 18 and 65 years old who received the Ad26.COV2.S COVID-19 vaccine or a placebo. In DNA form, the CDR3 reads TGTGCCAGCAGCCAGCTTTTGTGGGGCTACACCTTC. Protein product: CASSQLLWGYTF.